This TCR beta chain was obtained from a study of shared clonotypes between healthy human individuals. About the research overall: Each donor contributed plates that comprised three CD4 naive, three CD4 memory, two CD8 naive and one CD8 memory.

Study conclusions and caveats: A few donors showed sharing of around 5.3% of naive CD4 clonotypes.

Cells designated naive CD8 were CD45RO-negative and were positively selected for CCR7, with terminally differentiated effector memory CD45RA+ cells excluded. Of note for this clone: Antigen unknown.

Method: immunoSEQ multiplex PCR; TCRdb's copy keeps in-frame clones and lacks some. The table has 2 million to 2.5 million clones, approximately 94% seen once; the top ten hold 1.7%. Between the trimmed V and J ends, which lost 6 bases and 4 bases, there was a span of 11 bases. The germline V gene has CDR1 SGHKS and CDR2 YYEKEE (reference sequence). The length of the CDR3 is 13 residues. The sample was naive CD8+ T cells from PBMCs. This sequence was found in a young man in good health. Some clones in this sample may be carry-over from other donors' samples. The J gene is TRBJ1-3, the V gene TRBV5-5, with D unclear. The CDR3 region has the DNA TGTGCCAGCAACCCAGACGGAGGAAACACCATATATTTT. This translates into CASNPDGGNTIYF.